This is a list of T cell receptor beta chains from one sample in a study of molecular identifiers for immune sequencing clone quantification. TCRdb reanalysed the PCR reads using MiXCR and keeps one entry per CDR3 protein. This table has some 320,000 distinct CDR3 sequences, about a fifth appearing once. The sample consisted of naive CD8+ T cells from blood, with Jurkat cell RNA spiked in. These receptors came from a human donor in good health. Some libraries in this study had Jurkat cell RNA spiked in. Both conserved end residues are part of each CDR3. Each record gives: clone size, V gene, J gene, D gene, CDR3 DNA, CDR3 protein. D genes are given only for firm matches. Clone size, where shown, is once, few, many, or a class for clones that have expanded.

NA	TRBV2	TRBJ2-7	TRBD1	TGTGCCAGCAGCTCCGGACAGGCTAGCTCCTACGAGCAGTACTTC	CASSSGQASSYEQYF
many	TRBV7-6	TRBJ2-2	TRBD2	TGTGCCAGCAGCCCCTTAGCGGGTCCGAACACCGGGGAGCTGTTTTTT	CASSPLAGPNTGELFF
few	TRBV29-1	TRBJ2-3	NA	TGCAGCGTTGTGGTGGGGGTTACAGATACGCAGTATTTT	CSVVVGVTDTQYF
many	TRBV6-5	TRBJ2-3	NA	TGTGCCAGCAGATTATGGCAGGGGTTTACAGATACGCAGTATTTT	CASRLWQGFTDTQYF
many	TRBV7-9	TRBJ2-4	NA	TGTGCCAGCAGCTTAGCGATTTCCTACCAAGACATTCAGTACTTC	CASSLAISYQDIQYF
NA	TRBV15	TRBJ2-5	NA	TGTGCCACCAGCAGCCTTTACCAAGAGACCCAGTACTTC	CATSSLYQETQYF
many	TRBV20-1	TRBJ1-4	NA	TGCAGTGCTAGTATTGCAGGGTGGGAAAAACTGTTTTTT	CSASIAGWEKLFF
NA	TRBV28	TRBJ2-5	TRBD2	TGTGCCAGCAGACGGGGGGGGGGCTTGGAGACCCAGTACTTC	CASRRGGGLETQYF
NA	TRBV3-1	TRBJ2-7	TRBD2	TGTGCCAGCAGCCTCGTCCTAGCGGGGAGGCCCTACGAGCAGTACTTC	CASSLVLAGRPYEQYF
many	TRBV7-9	TRBJ2-3	NA	TGTGCCAGCAGCTTCGTAGGGGTAGATACGCAGTATTTT	CASSFVGVDTQYF
many	TRBV14	TRBJ2-3	TRBD1	TGTGCCAGCAGCCAAGACTGGACAGGGGGCGGACCGGATACGCAGTATTTT	CASSQDWTGGGPDTQYF
many	TRBV30	TRBJ2-3	NA	TGTGCCTGGAGTGTTCTTAGCACAGATACGCAGTATTTT	CAWSVLSTDTQYF
few	TRBV27	TRBJ1-1	TRBD1	TGTGCCAGCAGTCAGACAGGGGGCTACACTGAAGCTTTCTTT	CASSQTGGYTEAFF
many	TRBV5-5	TRBJ1-1	TRBD1	TGTGCCAGCAGTTGGGACAGCATGAACACTGAAGCTTTCTTT	CASSWDSMNTEAFF
many	TRBV29-1	TRBJ1-2	TRBD1	TGCAGCGTACCTACCCGGACAGGGGAAGGCTACACCTTC	CSVPTRTGEGYTF
many	TRBV5-6	TRBJ1-1	NA	TGTGCCAGCAGCTTGGCCGACAGAGCGAACACTGAAGCTTTCTTT	CASSLADRANTEAFF
many	TRBV29-1	TRBJ2-5	TRBD1	TGCAGCGTTGAAGTCCCACAGGGGGCGCGGGAGACCCAGTACTTC	CSVEVPQGARETQYF
many	TRBV20-1	TRBJ2-4	TRBD2	TGCAGTGCTAGAGAACAGGGGACTAGCCCCGCCATTCAGTACTTC	CSAREQGTSPAIQYF
many	TRBV28	TRBJ2-6	TRBD2	TGTGCCAGCAGTTTCGGACTAGCGGGAGCTGTTGGGGCCAACGTCCTGACTTTC	CASSFGLAGAVGANVLTF
NA	TRBV27	TRBJ2-4	NA	TGTGCCGGCAGTAGGGCAGGTCAGACTCTAGCCAAAAACATCCAGTACTTC	CAGSRAGQTLAKNIQYF
many	TRBV5-6	TRBJ1-1	NA	TGTGCCAGCAGAAGGGTACCTGAAGCTTTCTTT	CASRRVPEAFF
many	TRBV24-1	TRBJ2-3	TRBD2	TGTGCCACCTCTGGCGGGGGTAGCACAGATACGCAGTATTTT	CATSGGGSTDTQYF
NA	TRBV5-1	TRBJ2-1	TRBD2	TGCGCCAGCAGCTTGGCGGCGGGAGATCCCTACAATGAGCAGTTCTTC	CASSLAAGDPYNEQFF
NA	TRBV6-6	TRBJ1-4	NA	TGTGCCAGCAGTTACAGTCCCTCAGGGGATAAAAAACTGTTTTTT	CASSYSPSGDKKLFF
many	TRBV12-3/TRBV12-4	TRBJ2-1	TRBD2	TGTGCCGTCGTGACAGGGGTCAGGACTAGCGGGGCCGAGAGCTCCTACAATGAGCAGTTCTTC	CAVVTGVRTSGAESSYNEQFF
many	TRBV7-9	TRBJ2-5	NA	TGTGCCAGCAGCTTAGTTGTGGTCCGAGAGACCCAGTACTTC	CASSLVVVRETQYF
few	TRBV30	TRBJ2-7	TRBD2	TGTGCCCGGAGTGCGGCGGGAGCGTTCGCCTACGAGCAGTACTTC	CARSAAGAFAYEQYF
many	TRBV6-6	TRBJ2-7	TRBD1	TGTGCCAGCGGGGGGACAGGGGCGTCCTACGAGCAGTACTTC	CASGGTGASYEQYF
many	TRBV7-2	TRBJ2-7	NA	TGTGCCAGCAGCCCAGGGACTGAGTTCTACGAGCAGTACTTC	CASSPGTEFYEQYF
many	TRBV5-6	TRBJ2-7	NA	TGTGCCAGCAGCTTGGAGCCGGACGGCGAGCAGTACTTC	CASSLEPDGEQYF
many	TRBV19	TRBJ1-4	TRBD1	TGTGCCAGTAGTATGTGGACAGGTGGGGAAAAACTGTTTTTT	CASSMWTGGEKLFF
many	TRBV4-2	TRBJ2-3	NA	TGTGCCAGCAGCCAAGAAGGGACTTTCACAGATACGCAGTATTTT	CASSQEGTFTDTQYF
many	TRBV27	TRBJ1-5	TRBD1	TGTGCCAGCAGATTAACAGGGGGCAATCAGCCCCAGCATTTT	CASRLTGGNQPQHF
few	TRBV24-1	TRBJ2-3	TRBD2	TGTGCCACCAGTGAAGCGGGGGGGAGGGGTACGCAGTATTTT	CATSEAGGRGTQYF
many	TRBV7-2	TRBJ1-1	NA	TGTGCCAGCAGCGCCGACAGATACACTGAAGCTTTCTTT	CASSADRYTEAFF
NA	TRBV12-3/TRBV12-4	TRBJ2-1	NA	TGTGCCAGCAGTTTACTCAGCCAGAGCTCCTACAATGAGCAGTTCTTC	CASSLLSQSSYNEQFF
many	TRBV12-3/TRBV12-4	TRBJ2-3	TRBD1	TGTGCCAGCAGTGCCTACAGGGGGCGGACAGATACGCAGTATTTT	CASSAYRGRTDTQYF
NA	TRBV6-5	TRBJ1-5	NA	TGTGCCAGCAGTTACGGGCAGGGAATACAGCCCCAGCATTTT	CASSYGQGIQPQHF
many	TRBV7-9	TRBJ2-7	NA	TGTGCCAGCAACCCCGATTGGGCAGGAACCAGCTCCTACGAGCAGTACTTC	CASNPDWAGTSSYEQYF
NA	TRBV6-2/TRBV6-3	TRBJ2-2	TRBD2	TGTGCCAGCAGTTACGTTTTAGCGGGAAAGTACACCGGGGAGCTGTTTTTT	CASSYVLAGKYTGELFF
NA	TRBV29-1	TRBJ2-7	TRBD2	TGCAGCGTAGTAGGGGCGGGAGGTTCGACCTACGAGCAGTACTTC	CSVVGAGGSTYEQYF
few	TRBV27	TRBJ2-7	NA	TGTGCCAGCAGCACGACAGGGGCGGGAGCCTACGAGCAGTACTTC	CASSTTGAGAYEQYF
many	TRBV7-2	TRBJ2-5	NA	TGTGCCAGCAGCTTAGTAAGGGCAGCCCAAGAGACCCAGTACTTC	CASSLVRAAQETQYF
few	TRBV6-1	TRBJ2-1	NA	TGTGCCAGCAGGGTGACAGTGCGAGAGGATGGGTTCTTC	CASRVTVREDGFF
many	TRBV6-5	TRBJ1-4	NA	TGTGCCAGCAGTTACCGGCCAGGGGCTAATGAAAAACTGTTTTTT	CASSYRPGANEKLFF
many	TRBV5-1	TRBJ1-6	NA	TGCGCCAGCAGCTTGGACGGAAGCTCCTATAATTCACCCCTCCACTTT	CASSLDGSSYNSPLHF
many	TRBV12-3/TRBV12-4	TRBJ2-3	NA	TGTGCCAGCAGTATCCGACCTGTAGGAGATACGCAGTATTTT	CASSIRPVGDTQYF
many	TRBV4-1	TRBJ1-5	TRBD1	TGCGCCAGCAGCCAAATGGGACAGGGCTTGGGGCAGCCCCAGCATTTT	CASSQMGQGLGQPQHF
many	TRBV14	TRBJ1-1	NA	TGTGCCAGCAGCCCGGGGGGGCCAACGAACACTGAAGCTTTCTTT	CASSPGGPTNTEAFF
NA	TRBV27	TRBJ2-2	TRBD1	TGTGCCAGCAGTTTAGGGACAGGCGGAAGAAACACCGGGGAGCTGTTTTTT	CASSLGTGGRNTGELFF
many	TRBV6-5	TRBJ2-7	NA	TGTGCCAGCGGATTATGGGGAGGTGGGCACGAGCAGTACTTC	CASGLWGGGHEQYF
many	TRBV2	TRBJ1-5	TRBD1	TGTGCCGTACGGGACAGCCCCAATCAGCCCCAGCATTTT	CAVRDSPNQPQHF
many	TRBV12-5	TRBJ1-1	NA	TGTGCTAGTGGATCCGACGTAAACCCCATGAACACTGAAGCTTTCTTT	CASGSDVNPMNTEAFF
many	TRBV7-6	TRBJ1-1	NA	TGTGCCAGCAGCCTCGTCGGACATAACGCTGAAGCTTTCTTT	CASSLVGHNAEAFF
many	TRBV6-5	TRBJ1-1	NA	TGTGCCAGCAGGGGAAGACAGGAGAAAGCTTTCTTT	CASRGRQEKAFF
many	TRBV12-5	TRBJ2-6	NA	TGTGCTAGTGGTTCAACCGGGACAATCTCTGGGGCCAACGTCCTGACTTTC	CASGSTGTISGANVLTF
many	TRBV5-5	TRBJ1-1	NA	TGTGCCAGCAGCTTCGTATTAGGAGAGAACACTGAAGCTTTCTTT	CASSFVLGENTEAFF
many	TRBV27	TRBJ1-6	NA	TGTGCCAGCCGCCCTAGCGGGCCCTACTATAATTCACCCCTCCACTTT	CASRPSGPYYNSPLHF
many	TRBV5-1	TRBJ2-5	NA	TGCGCCAGCAGCGCCGGGGATCTGGGGCAAGAGACCCAGTACTTC	CASSAGDLGQETQYF